The clone carrying this T cell receptor (beta chain) was detected ten times or more. The sample originates from a study of T cells in Graves' hyperthyroidism and ophthalmopathy. It was RNA transcripts that yielded the amplified TCR beta CDR3 regions. When the TCR CDR3 underwent first-round RT-PCR, the HTBI primer set was used. TCRdb reprocessed the multiplex PCR reads via MiXCR and lists one record per CDR3 protein. The table lists 650,000 to 750,000 distinct CDR3 sequences, approximately 15% of them singletons, with roughly a tenth in the top ten. Trimming shortened V by 6 bases and J by 3 bases, and 14 bases separated the two germline ends. This CDR3 comprises 14 residues. Germline CDR1 KGHDR, CDR2 SFDVKD.

This receptor was obtained from a young woman with Graves' hyperthyroidism. The sample taken for sequencing was blood. This chain joins TRBV24-1 and TRBJ2-7; no firm D call. The CDR3 loop reads CATSSTSDIYEQYF. The CDR3 DNA follows: TGTGCCACCAGTTCCACCTCAGATATCTACGAGCAGTACTTC.